These T cell receptor beta chains were read from a single sample in a study of cytomegalovirus exposure and HLA in healthy donors. Profiled with immunoSEQ multiplex PCR; TCRdb holds only in-frame clones, not every one. Altogether approximately 100,000 clones are present, roughly 80% being singletons, with the ten largest covering less than 15%. The source material was PBMCs. The receptor set was obtained from a male donor in good health and CMV-seropositive. Both conserved end residues are part of each CDR3. The D gene is left open where the match is weak. Not all rows give a size; the values are once, few, many and, for expanded clones, a class.

v_call	d_call	clone_size	j_call	cdr3_aa	cdr3_nt
TRBV9	TRBD1	NA	TRBJ1-6	CASSGRTGSDSPLHF	TGTGCCAGCAGCGGGAGGACAGGGAGTGATTCACCCCTCCACTTT
TRBV28	NA	NA	TRBJ2-7	CASRKKQGGQYF	TGTGCCAGCAGGAAAAAGCAGGGCGGGCAGTACTTC
TRBV11-2	TRBD1	NA	TRBJ2-7	CASSLDGQGAYEQYF	TGTGCCAGCAGCTTAGACGGCCAGGGGGCCTACGAGCAGTACTTC
TRBV19	TRBD1	NA	TRBJ2-7	CAAGTGSSYEQYF	TGTGCCGCCGGGACAGGGAGCTCCTACGAGCAGTACTTC
TRBV5-4	TRBD1	NA	TRBJ2-7	CASRAGQGDPYEQYF	TGTGCCAGCAGAGCCGGACAGGGTGACCCGTACGAGCAGTACTTC
TRBV5-6	NA	few	TRBJ2-7	CASSLARGYEQYF	TGTGCCAGCAGCTTGGCCCGGGGCTACGAGCAGTACTTC
TRBV29-1	TRBD2	NA	TRBJ2-3	CSVEDGSGGADTQYF	TGCAGCGTTGAAGATGGTAGCGGGGGCGCAGATACGCAGTATTTT
TRBV27	TRBD1	many	TRBJ1-2	CASSFTGGSGYTF	TGTGCCAGCAGTTTCACAGGGGGATCGGGCTACACCTTC
TRBV2	TRBD1	NA	TRBJ1-6	CANRDSRNSPLHF	TGTGCCAACCGGGACAGTCGGAATTCACCCCTCCACTTT
TRBV10-1	NA	NA	TRBJ2-2	CASSEGTGIGTGELFF	TGCGCCAGCAGTGAGGGAACAGGGATTGGCACCGGGGAGCTGTTTTTT
TRBV4-3	NA	NA	TRBJ2-3	CASSQAFGSTDTQYF	TGCGCCAGCAGCCAAGCTTTCGGGAGCACAGATACGCAGTATTTT